Following are 29 T cell receptor beta chains from one sample sequenced in a study of PD-1 blockade in classical Hodgkin lymphoma. Sequencing was performed with immunoSEQ multiplex PCR; in TCRdb, only in-frame clones are kept and a portion is missing. The top ten clones hold about 21% of a sample with around 21,000 clones, over 65% of them seen once. Each and every patient relapsed after autologous stem cell transplantation, and patients got differing brentuximab vedotin exposure. The sample here was peripheral blood mononuclear cells (PBMCs), taken at baseline. The receptors originated from a human donor with classical Hodgkin lymphoma.

CDR3 DNA sequence: TGTGCCTGGAGTGTACTGCTCCTAGCGGGGGGGAAAGAGACCCAGTACTTC. This translates into CAWSVLLLAGGKETQYF. V is TRBV30 and J is TRBJ2-5; 12 bases agree with TRBD2. CDR3 length: 17 amino acids. V gave up 0 bases and J gave up 3 bases; unmatched junction bases: 8. The germline V gene has CDR1 GTSNPN and CDR2 SVGIG (reference sequence).

The V and J genes are TRBV9 and TRBJ2-3; 13 bases fit TRBD2. V was clipped by 2 bases and J by 2 bases; unmatched bases: 2. The CDR3 totals 16 residues. Germline V gives CDR1 SGDLS, CDR2 YYNGEE. The CDR3: CASSVGTSGTTDTQYF. The DNA for the CDR3 is TGTGCCAGCAGCGTGGGGACTAGCGGGACCACAGATACGCAGTATTTT. The whole variable domain, filled in from reference TRBV9 and TRBJ2-3, reads DSGVTQTPKHLITATGQRVTLRCSPRSGDLSVYWYQQSLDQGLQFLIQYYNGEERAKGNILERFSAQQFPDLHSELNLSSLELGDSALYFCASSVGTSGTTDTQYFGPGTRLTVL.

A remark on this clone: A read error may account for a junction end that differs from germline. Other DNA sequences in this specimen translate into the identical CDR3. The chain carries TRBV30 and TRBJ1-1; D call uncertain. The germline V gene has CDR1 GTSNPN and CDR2 SVGIG (reference sequence). This CDR3 is 14 amino acids long. The DNA of the CDR3 is TGTGCCTGGAGTGCCGGGGTGGGGAACACTGAGGCTTTCTTT. Its protein is CAWSAGVGNTEAFF.

The chain couples TRBV10-3 to TRBJ2-3, with D possibly matching TRBD1 (5 bases). CDR1 is ENHRY, CDR2 SYGVKD, per germline. The CDR3 spans 13 residues. The V and J ends lost 3 bases and 4 bases respectively, with 8 bases between them. The CDR3 nucleotides are TGTGCCATCAGTGAAGCCAGGGCAGATACGCAGTATTTT. Its protein product is CAISEARADTQYF.

In its sample, this clone was seen once. The genes are TRBV29-1 and TRBJ2-3; the D call may be TRBD1 or TRBD2 (5 bases each). The CDR3 sequence is 14 residues long. Germline loops: CDR1 SQVTM, CDR2 ANQGSEA. V lost 7 bases, J lost 0 bases, and 14 bases lay in between. The CDR3 spells CSAPLGGSTDTQYF. The CDR3 DNA is TGCAGCGCCCCTCTTGGGGGTAGCACAGATACGCAGTATTTT.

This clone appeared a single time. V gene TRBV4-3 combines with J gene TRBJ1-3, with unresolved D. The CDR3 runs to 15 residues. V lost 0 bases, J lost 3 bases, and 9 bases lay in between. Germline CDR1 LGHNA, CDR2 YSLEER. The CDR3 region is CASSQERVGGNTIYF. The CDR3 DNA is TGCGCCAGCAGCCAAGAGAGAGTTGGTGGAAACACCATATATTTT.

This chain joins TRBV7-3 and TRBJ1-1, with D unclear. CDR3 length: 13 residues. Trimming shortened V by 4 bases and J by 5 bases, and 11 bases separated the two germline ends. The germline CDR1 and CDR2 sequences are SGHTA and FQGTGA. CDR3 residues: CASSSNQATEAFF. For the CDR3, the DNA is TGTGCCAGCAGCTCCAATCAGGCGACTGAAGCTTTCTTT. The full variable domain, its missing parts supplied by reference TRBV7-3 and TRBJ1-1, is GAGVSQTPSNKVTEKGKYVELRCDPISGHTALYWYRQSLGQGPEFLIYFQGTGAADDSGLPNDRFFAVRPEGSVSTLKIQRTERGDSAVYLCASSSNQATEAFFGQGTRLTVV.

The CDR3 coding sequence is TGTGCCAGCAGCATAAGTCCCCCGAGCTCTGGAAACACCATATATTTT. This sequence encodes CASSISPPSSGNTIYF. This chain connects TRBV7-2 to TRBJ1-3, with D unclear. The CDR3 spans 16 residues. The germline V and J ends were trimmed by 5 bases and 0 bases, with 14 bases remaining between them. Germline lookup yields CDR1 SGHTA and CDR2 FQGNSA.

This chain connects TRBV6-1 to TRBJ2-3, with 8 bases aligning to TRBD1. Trimming at V came to 6 bases and at J to 6 bases, leaving 11 bases not matched to a gene. This CDR3 is 15 amino acids long. Germline CDR1 reads MNHNS; CDR2 reads SASEGT. CDR3 DNA: TGTGCCAGCAGCCCACTTTCAGGGGGCGGTGATACGCAGTATTTT. Translating gives CASSPLSGGGDTQYF.

The CDR3 nucleotides are TGTGCCAGCAGCTCGATAATGGAACCCTACGAGCAGTACTTC. It translates to CASSSIMEPYEQYF. The rearrangement joins TRBV13 to TRBJ2-7; unclear D gene. The CDR3 runs 14 residues. The germline CDR1 and CDR2 sequences are PRHDT and FYEKMQ (reference sequence). The V and J ends lost 4 bases and 2 bases respectively, with 12 bases between them.

CDR3 nucleotides: TGCGCCAGCAGCTTGGACAGGGCCTACGAGCAGTACTTC. Translating gives CASSLDRAYEQYF. The V gene is TRBV5-1, the J gene TRBJ2-5, with D perhaps matching TRBD1 (6 bases). The J call may be faulty, since TRBJ2-7 better matches the DNA end. The CDR3 loop spans 13 amino acids. Per the germline V gene, CDR1 is SGHRS and CDR2 is YFSETQ.

The genes are TRBV4-1 and TRBJ1-1; the D is unclear. The CDR3 is 16 residues long. Trimming removed 0 bases at V and 7 bases at J, with 18 bases between. Germline-derived CDR1 and CDR2 are MGHRA and YSYEKL. CDR3 coding DNA: TGCGCCAGCAGCCAAGAGCGGGCCCGGAGAGGAGGTGAAGCTTTCTTT. Protein sequence: CASSQERARRGGEAFF.

CDR3 residues: CASSPGDRNTGELFF. DNA of the CDR3: TGTGCCAGCAGCCCTGGCGACAGGAACACCGGGGAGCTGTTTTTT. This sequence joins TRBV7-3 and TRBJ2-2, with D possibly being TRBD1 (5 bases). Trimming removed 5 bases at V and 1 base at J, with 11 bases between. This CDR3 has 15 amino acids. Germline CDR1 reads SGHTA; CDR2 reads FQGTGA.

This clone was recorded once. The V gene is TRBV5-1, the J gene TRBJ2-5, with D tentatively TRBD1 or TRBD2 (5 bases each). The ends were cut back, 4 bases at V and 5 bases at J, with 15 bases in the middle. There are 14 residues in the CDR3. Germline CDR1 is SGHRS and CDR2 is YFSETQ. The CDR3 nucleotides read TGCGCCAGCAGCCAAGGGACGGCCAGGGAGACCCAGTACTTC. Protein: CASSQGTARETQYF.

This sequence joins TRBV6-5 and TRBJ2-4; 10 bases are shared with TRBD2. Germline values: CDR1 MNHEY, CDR2 SVGAGI. The CDR3 consists of 14 residues. The junction had 2 bases not matched to a gene; V was cut back by 2 bases and J by 7 bases. CDR3 nucleotide sequence: TGTGCCAGCAGTTACACTAGCGGGGATAACATTCAGTACTTC. Residues: CASSYTSGDNIQYF.

The chain recombines TRBV11-2 with TRBJ1-1; 9 bases agree with TRBD1. V shed 4 bases, J shed 4 bases, and the junction held 4 bases outside the gene matches. Germline CDR1 reads SGHAT; CDR2 reads FQNNGV. CDR3 size: 14 residues. CDR3 amino acids: CASSSRQGGTEAFF. The DNA for the CDR3 is TGTGCCAGCAGCTCTAGACAGGGGGGCACTGAAGCTTTCTTT. The complete variable domain, with remaining parts taken from reference TRBV11-2 and TRBJ1-1, reads EAGVAQSPRYKIIEKRQSVAFWCNPISGHATLYWYQQILGQGPKLLIQFQNNGVVDDSQLPKDRFSAERLKGVDSTLKIQPAKLEDSAVYLCASSSRQGGTEAFFGQGTRLTVV.

The chain combines TRBV28 with TRBJ2-2; a weak D match, TRBD2 (6 bases). V gave up 8 bases and J gave up 6 bases, with 16 bases separating them. The germline V gene encodes CDR1 MDHEN and CDR2 SYDVKM. The CDR3 length is 14 residues. CDR3 protein: CASLTGLIPGELFF. The CDR3 coding sequence is TGTGCCAGCCTGACCGGACTAATACCCGGGGAGCTGTTTTTT.

This clone was observed a handful of times. The V and J genes are TRBV7-8 and TRBJ1-5, with 8 positions matching TRBD1. Germline CDR1 and CDR2: SGHVS and FQNEAQ. Unmatched junction bases numbered 5, after V lost 1 base and J lost 0 bases. The CDR3 consists of 17 residues. For the CDR3, the DNA is TGTGCCAGCAGCTTAGAGGGGACAGGTAATAGCAATCAGCCCCAGCATTTT. Protein: CASSLEGTGNSNQPQHF.

The CDR3 coding sequence is TGCGCCAGCCGCCCCGGGGATTGGGGCACAGATACGCAGTATTTT. Its translation is CASRPGDWGTDTQYF. The chain has TRBV5-1 and TRBJ2-3; D perhaps matches TRBD2 (5 bases). Germline loops: CDR1 SGHRS, CDR2 YFSETQ. The V gene lost 7 bases and the J gene lost 1 base, with 16 bases spanning the gap. The CDR3 is 15 residues long. Full variable domain (rest looked up from reference TRBV5-1 and TRBJ2-3): KAGVTQTPRYLIKTRGQQVTLSCSPISGHRSVSWYQQTPGQGLQFLFEYFSETQRNKGNFPGRFSGRQFSNSRSEMNVSTLELGDSALYLCASRPGDWGTDTQYFGPGTRLTVL.

V is TRBV11-2 and J is TRBJ2-3; weak D call: TRBD2 (6 bases). Trimming took 5 bases from V and 0 from J, leaving 18 bases between them. The germline V gene has CDR1 SGHAT and CDR2 FQNNGV. There are 17 residues in the CDR3. Here the CDR3 reads CASSLSDSGTSTDTQYF. For the CDR3, the DNA is TGTGCCAGCAGCCTTTCAGATAGCGGTACTAGCACAGATACGCAGTATTTT.

CDR3 amino acids: CASSYSTGVYNEQFF. CDR3 DNA sequence: TGTGCCAGCAGTTACTCAACAGGGGTTTACAATGAGCAGTTCTTC. The V call is TRBV6-5, the J call TRBJ2-1; 7 bases are a match to TRBD1. This CDR3 is built from 15 residues. CDR1 is MNHEY, CDR2 SVGAGI, per germline. With 0 bases clipped from V and 4 bases from J, the junction kept 3 bases outside the gene matches.

The chain is built from TRBV7-2 and TRBJ2-7; TRBD2 agrees at 15 bases. The CDR3 length is 16 residues. Germline CDR1 and CDR2: SGHTA and FQGNSA. Trimming took 6 bases from V and 6 from J; bases not matched to a gene: 9. DNA of the CDR3: TGTGCCAGCAGACAAGTTCCGGGACTAGCGGGGGGCGAGCAGTACTTC. Translating gives CASRQVPGLAGGEQYF. The whole variable domain, filled in from reference TRBV7-2 and TRBJ2-7, reads GAGVSQSPSNKVTEKGKDVELRCDPISGHTALYWYRQSLGQGLEFLIYFQGNSAPDKSGLPSDRFSAERTGGSVSTLTIQRTQQEDSAVYLCASRQVPGLAGGEQYFGPGTRLTVT.

The chain couples TRBV11-3 to TRBJ2-1; TRBD2 agrees at 9 bases. CDR1 and CDR2 (germline): SGHNT, YENEEA. After removal of 3 bases from V and 5 bases from J, the junction contained 14 bases not matched to a gene. The CDR3 runs to 18 residues. CDR3 bases: TGTGCCAGCAGCTTTCAAGCGGGGGGAGCCCTCTTCCACAATGAGCAGTTCTTC. Its protein product is CASSFQAGGALFHNEQFF.

This clone was picked up a small number of times. This chain connects TRBV28 to TRBJ1-2, with D maybe TRBD1 (5 bases). CDR1 and CDR2 (germline): MDHEN, SYDVKM. The CDR3 covers 13 residues. V was cut by 7 bases and J by 1 base, with 10 bases left in between. CDR3 amino acids: CASTLDSNYGYTF. CDR3 sequence (DNA): TGTGCCAGCACCCTTGACAGTAACTATGGCTACACCTTC.

In nucleotides, the CDR3 is TGTGCCAGCAGCCGAAGGGCTAGACAGGGATTGAACACTGAAGCTTTCTTT. Its protein is CASSRRARQGLNTEAFF. The chain joins TRBV5-4 to TRBJ1-1, with 7 nucleotides matching TRBD1. The germline V gene encodes CDR1 SGHNT and CDR2 YYREEE (reference sequence). Trimming at V came to 4 bases and at J to 0 bases, leaving 12 bases not matched to a gene. The CDR3 length is 17 residues. The full variable domain, completed using reference TRBV5-4 and TRBJ1-1, is ETGVTQSPTHLIKTRGQQVTLRCSSQSGHNTVSWYQQALGQGPQFIFQYYREEENGRGNFPPRFSGLQFPNYSSELNVNALELDDSALYLCASSRRARQGLNTEAFFGQGTRLTVV.

The J gene is TRBJ2-2, the V gene TRBV2; 7 positions agree with TRBD2. Losses at the gene ends were 2 bases for V and 6 bases for J; bases not matched to a gene: 6. The CDR3 totals 15 residues. Germline V gene data show CDR1 as SNHLY and CDR2 as FYNNEI. As DNA, the CDR3 is TGTGCCAGCAGTGAAAGCGGCGGGAGTTCCGGGGAGCTGTTTTTT. Protein product: CASSESGGSSGELFF. Filled out from reference TRBV2 and TRBJ2-2, the complete variable domain reads EPEVTQTPSHQVTQMGQEVILRCVPISNHLYFYWYRQILGQKVEFLVSFYNNEISEKSEIFDDQFSVERPDGSNFTLKIRSTKLEDSAMYFCASSESGGSSGELFFGEGSRLTVL.

This chain joins TRBV6-5 and TRBJ1-5; D gene uncertain. Germline V gene lookup returns CDR1 MNHEY and CDR2 SVGAGI. CDR3 length equals 14 residues. V was pared by 2 bases and J by 3 bases, with 8 bases between. The CDR3 region has the DNA TGTGCCAGCAGTTACGGTGGGGACAATCAGCCCCAGCATTTT. Translation: CASSYGGDNQPQHF.

The genes are TRBV9 and TRBJ2-1; TRBD2 might be the D (6 bases). V dropped 3 bases and J dropped 9 bases, with 19 bases sitting between them. The germline V gene encodes CDR1 SGDLS and CDR2 YYNGEE. The CDR3 loop spans 15 amino acids. The CDR3 nucleotides are TGTGCCAGCAGCGCTAGCCAGGGAACGGGGGTTGAGCAGTTCTTC. Its translation is CASSASQGTGVEQFF.

This clone occurred once. The chain couples TRBV29-1 to TRBJ2-7; tentative D call: TRBD2 (5 bases). The length of the CDR3 is 14 residues. V lost 0 bases, J lost 0 bases, and 9 bases lay in between. The V gene's germline CDR1 is SQVTM and CDR2 ANQGSEA. The CDR3 reads CSVEDRGSSYEQYF. DNA of the CDR3: TGCAGCGTTGAAGACCGAGGGAGCTCCTACGAGCAGTACTTC.